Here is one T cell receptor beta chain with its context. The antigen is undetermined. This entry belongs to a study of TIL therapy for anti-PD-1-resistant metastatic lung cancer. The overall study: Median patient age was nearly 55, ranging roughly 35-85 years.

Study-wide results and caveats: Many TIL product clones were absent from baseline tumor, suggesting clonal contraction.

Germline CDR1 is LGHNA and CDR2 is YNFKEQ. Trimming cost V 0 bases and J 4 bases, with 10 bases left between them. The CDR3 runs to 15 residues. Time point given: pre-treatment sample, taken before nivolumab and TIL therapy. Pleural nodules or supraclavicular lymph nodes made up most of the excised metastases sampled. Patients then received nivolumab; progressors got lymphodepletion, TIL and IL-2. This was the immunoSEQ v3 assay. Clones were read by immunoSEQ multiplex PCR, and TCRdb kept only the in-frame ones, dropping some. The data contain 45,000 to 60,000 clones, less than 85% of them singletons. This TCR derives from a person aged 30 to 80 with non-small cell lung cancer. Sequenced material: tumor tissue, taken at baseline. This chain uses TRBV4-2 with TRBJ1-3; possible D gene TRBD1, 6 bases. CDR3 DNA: TGTGCCAGCAGCCAAGATTCAGGGGAGGGAAACACCATATATTTT. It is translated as CASSQDSGEGNTIYF.